This TCR beta chain was documented in a study of post-analysis software for immune sequencing data. Study summary: Some patients lacked subtype; others had relapsing-remitting, secondary progressive or progressive-relapsing disease.

This CDR3 comprises 18 residues. Trimming at V came to 6 bases and at J to 1 base, leaving 18 bases not matched to a gene. CDR1 and CDR2 from the germline V gene are SQVTM and ANQGSEA. General observations from the study: Relative to controls, patients with multiple sclerosis showed significantly lower normalized Chao1 diversity. Those samples that were prepared in the same batch co-clustered strongly by F measure. Relative to controls, patients had several TRBV segments at higher frequency, with TRBV5-6, TRBV5-1 and TRBV20-1 among these.

Included in the TCR beta cDNA libraries were unique molecular identifiers. T cells numbering roughly 0.85 to 11 million gave rise to some 520,000 cDNA molecules. Via MiXCR, TCRdb re-called the PCR reads, giving one row per CDR3 protein. The sample records hundreds of thousands of distinct CDR3 sequences, about 39% being singletons. With regard to this clonotype: Its antigen is still unknown.

The chain combines TRBV29-1 with TRBJ2-5, with 9 bases fitting TRBD1. The TCR was taken from a girl aged 2-9 years with multiple sclerosis. The sample comprised blood. The DNA of the CDR3 is TGCAGCGTAAAAGAATTCGAACCCGGGACAGGGTTCCAAGAGACCCAGTACTTC. This gives the protein CSVKEFEPGTGFQETQYF.